These 15 T cell receptor beta chains came from one sample sequenced in a study of T cells in Graves' hyperthyroidism and ophthalmopathy. From RNA transcripts, TCR beta CDR3 regions were amplified. Primed by the HTBI set, a first-round RT-PCR was run on the TCR CDR3. TCRdb re-analysed the multiplex PCR reads in MiXCR, keeping a single row per CDR3 protein. The data contain about 640,000 distinct CDR3 sequences, less than 25% of them singletons. Material: blood. These receptors all come from a man aged 30-40 years with Graves' ophthalmopathy.

This clonotype was seen a handful of times. J is TRBJ2-7 and V is TRBV29-1; 9 bases fit TRBD2. V gave up 4 bases and J gave up 2 bases; unmatched junction bases: 6. From germline, CDR1 is SQVTM and CDR2 ANQGSEA. The CDR3 loop spans 14 amino acids. The CDR3 sequence is CSVVATSGPYEQYF. CDR3 bases: TGCAGCGTTGTAGCGACTAGCGGCCCCTACGAGCAGTACTTC.

This clonotype was seen repeatedly, ten times or more. The chain carries TRBV7-9 and TRBJ2-3; 10 bases align to TRBD1. Per the germline V gene, CDR1 is SEHNR and CDR2 is FQNEAQ (reference sequence). J lost 5 bases, V lost 5 bases, and 4 bases had no gene match. This CDR3 is built from 14 residues. CDR3 amino acids: CASSDGQGEDTQYF. The CDR3 DNA reads as TGTGCCAGCAGCGACGGACAGGGGGAAGATACGCAGTATTTT.

The chain is built from TRBV5-1 and TRBJ2-7; 7 bases are a match to TRBD1. J lost 1 base, V lost 4 bases, and 8 bases had no gene match. The germline V gene has CDR1 SGHRS and CDR2 YFSETQ. CDR3 size: 15 residues. CDR3 sequence reads: CASSQSDRPSYEQYF. Here the CDR3 DNA reads TGCGCCAGCAGCCAATCGGACAGGCCTTCCTACGAGCAGTACTTC.

In regard to this clonotype: The junction departs from germline at one end; a sequencing error may be responsible. This chain links TRBV12-3 or TRBV12-4 with TRBJ2-1; D call uncertain. The CDR3 length is 11 residues. The CDR3 reads CASSGGNEQLF. CDR3 nucleotide sequence: TGTGCCAGCAGTGGTGGCAATGAGCAGCTCTTC.

This clonotype was recorded at least ten times. The chain has TRBV7-2 and TRBJ1-1; 9 bases fit TRBD1. Germline V lookup: CDR1 SGHTA, CDR2 FQGNSA. V dropped 6 bases and J dropped 10; count of bases not matched to a gene: 6. This CDR3 contains 12 residues. DNA of the CDR3: TGTGCCAGCAGTTCGAGACAGGGGGGAGCTTTCTTT. As protein: CASSSRQGGAFF.

The table lists this clonotype with many counts. The V and J genes are TRBV5-1 and TRBJ2-3; D possibly corresponds to TRBD2 (6 bases). Deletions cut 0 bases from V and 5 bases from J, with 19 bases between. Germline CDR1 is SGHRS and CDR2 is YFSETQ. This CDR3 is 17 amino acids long. The CDR3 DNA follows: TGCGCCAGCAGCTTGGATCCCACTAGCCAGACTGGAGATACGCAGTATTTT. It codes for CASSLDPTSQTGDTQYF.

This clonotype was detected a few times. This chain uses TRBV7-9 with TRBJ2-7, with 9 bases matching TRBD2. CDR1 and CDR2 (germline): SEHNR, FQNEAQ (reference sequence). CDR3 length equals 15 residues. The ends lost 4 bases at V and 4 bases at J; junction bases unmatched: 8. CDR3 bases: TGTGCCAGCAGCTCCCGTGATAGCGGGAGATACGAGCAGTACTTC. It yields the protein CASSSRDSGRYEQYF.

The DNA for the CDR3 is TGTGCCAGCAGTTACTCCGGACTAGATCGTAATTGGAGGTACGAGCAGTACTTC. It encodes CASSYSGLDRNWRYEQYF. The chain couples TRBV6-2 or TRBV6-3 to TRBJ2-7; 7 positions match TRBD2. The germline V gene has CDR1 MNHEY and CDR2 SVGEGT. With V trimmed by 0 bases and J by 4 bases, 15 bases remained unmatched. This CDR3 is 18 amino acids long.

V usage is TRBV24-1 and J usage is TRBJ2-3; 14 bases match TRBD2. The J segment lost 10 bases and the V segment lost 7 bases, leaving 9 bases of the junction unmatched. The germline V gene encodes CDR1 KGHDR and CDR2 SFDVKD. The CDR3 runs to 15 residues. The DNA of the CDR3 is TGTGCCACCAGCTTCCCGGGACTAGCGGGAGAGGCGCAGTATTTT. Its translation is CATSFPGLAGEAQYF.

This chain links TRBV11-2 with TRBJ2-2, with D possibly being TRBD2 (6 bases). Trimming left V 1 base short and J 16 bases short, with 25 bases between. From germline, CDR1 is SGHAT and CDR2 FQNNGV. The CDR3 has 16 amino acids. Here the CDR3 reads CASSLVGGRNQPPRFF. In nucleotides, the CDR3 is TGTGCCAGCAGCTTAGTAGGAGGGCGGAACCAACCCCCCCGGTTTTTT.

This clonotype was seen only a few times. The chain combines TRBV12-3 or TRBV12-4 with TRBJ1-1; 8 bases align to TRBD1. This CDR3 spans 14 amino acids. CDR3 sequence reads: CASGQGQLNTEAFF. The CDR3 coding sequence is TGTGCTAGCGGACAGGGCCAACTGAACACTGAAGCTTTCTTT.

The CDR3: CASSYTVDSNQPQHF. The CDR3 coding sequence is TGCGCCAGCAGCTACACTGTGGACAGCAATCAGCCCCAGCATTTT. V is TRBV4-1 and J is TRBJ1-5; D gene unclear. V shed 5 bases and J shed 1 base, with 12 bases lying between them. The CDR3 has 15 amino acids. Germline V gene lookup returns CDR1 MGHRA and CDR2 YSYEKL.

This clonotype was counted only a few times. The rearrangement uses TRBV5-1 and TRBJ1-1; unclear D gene. Germline CDR1 SGHRS, CDR2 YFSETQ. The V end lost 4 bases, the J end lost 4 bases, and 14 bases lay between the germline ends. CDR3 size: 14 residues. The CDR3 spells CASSPGSSGTEAFF. CDR3 coding DNA: TGCGCCAGCAGCCCGGGCTCCTCGGGCACTGAAGCTTTCTTT.

This clonotype occurred many times. The chain carries TRBV20-1 and TRBJ2-7; TRBD2 aligns across 8 bases. Per the germline V gene, CDR1 is DFQATT and CDR2 is SNEGSKA (reference sequence). The V gene end was trimmed by 5 bases and the J gene end by 4 bases; junction bases not matched to a gene: 16. The CDR3 contains 16 residues. This CDR3 is CSAGGIRTSNRYEQYF. CDR3 nucleotides: TGCAGTGCTGGAGGGATAAGGACTAGCAATAGGTACGAGCAGTACTTC.

This clonotype was counted only a few times. J is TRBJ2-7 and V is TRBV9; TRBD2 is a possible D gene (5 bases). The V and J ends lost 0 bases and 6 bases respectively, with 10 bases between them. CDR3 length: 13 residues. The germline V gene encodes CDR1 SGDLS and CDR2 YYNGEE. CDR3 sequence (DNA): TGTGCCAGCAGCGTAGGTCTAGCTGGCGAGCAGTACTTC. Residues: CASSVGLAGEQYF.